This TCR beta chain was retrieved from a study of cytomegalovirus exposure and HLA in healthy donors. This clone was counted a few times. Both 60 Vbeta primers and 13 Jbeta primers went into the PCR. How the authors handled the data: An analysis performed later counted 75 million to 80 million unique TCR beta chains (roughly 10 million of them shared). Generated by immunoSEQ multiplex PCR, the TCRdb table keeps only in-frame clones and is missing some. Clone size and V and J calls were adopted from that table, with D and trimming inferred from the DNA. The sample lists around 150,000 clones, approximately 70% seen once, with 6.5% in the top ten. Germline V gene lookup returns CDR1 SGDLS and CDR2 YYNGEE. The CDR3 length is 14 residues. Trimming at V came to 0 bases and at J to 9 bases, leaving 4 bases not matched to a gene.

This receptor was obtained from a woman aged 55-69 years in good health and CMV-seronegative. Sequencing was done on a sample of PBMCs. The V gene is TRBV9, the J gene TRBJ2-1; 9 positions agree with TRBD2. Here the CDR3 DNA reads TGTGCCAGCAGCGTAGCGGCTAGCGGGGTTGAGCAGTTCTTC. Residues: CASSVAASGVEQFF. Drawing the rest from reference TRBV9 and TRBJ2-1, the complete variable domain is DSGVTQTPKHLITATGQRVTLRCSPRSGDLSVYWYQQSLDQGLQFLIQYYNGEERAKGNILERFSAQQFPDLHSELNLSSLELGDSALYFCASSVAASGVEQFFGPGTRLTVL.